This entry lists 23 T cell receptor beta chains sequenced from one sample in a study of cytomegalovirus exposure and HLA in healthy donors. Primers for the PCR totalled 60 Vbeta and 13 Jbeta. The data were produced by immunoSEQ multiplex PCR, yet TCRdb's version contains in-frame clones alone and is incomplete. Recorded for this sample: some 110,000 clones. The sequenced sample consisted of PBMCs. The receptor set was obtained from a man between 40 and 49 years old in good health and CMV-seronegative.

The rearrangement links TRBV5-8 to TRBJ2-7, with TRBD2 as a possible D gene (6 bases). The germline V and J ends were trimmed by 6 bases and 1 base, with 14 bases remaining between them. Germline CDR1 is SGHTS and CDR2 is YDEGEE. CDR3 size: 14 residues. CDR3 in amino acids: CASMNWGESYEQYF. The CDR3 DNA is TGTGCCAGCATGAATTGGGGGGAGTCCTACGAGCAGTACTTC.

The chain recombines TRBV11-1 with TRBJ2-1; 7 bases are shared with TRBD1. CDR1 and CDR2 (germline): SGHAT, FQDESV (reference sequence). The J segment lost 10 bases and the V segment lost 0 bases, leaving 0 bases of the junction unmatched. The CDR3 contains 12 residues. CDR3 DNA: TGTGCCAGCAGCTTAGCCAGGGGGGAGCAGTTCTTC. Protein product: CASSLARGEQFF.

CDR3 protein: CAIGLGSGGGGETQYF. The CDR3 bases are TGTGCCATCGGTCTTGGGAGCGGAGGAGGAGGAGAGACCCAGTACTTC. J is TRBJ2-5 and V is TRBV10-3, with D tentatively TRBD2 (5 bases). The V gene's germline CDR1 is ENHRY and CDR2 SYGVKD. The CDR3 extends over 16 amino acids. V dropped 8 bases and J dropped 4 bases, with 23 bases sitting between them.

The chain employs TRBV11-3 and TRBJ2-1; 8 nucleotides line up with TRBD2. V shed 6 bases, J shed 9 bases, and the junction held 16 bases outside the gene matches. Germline CDR1 is SGHNT and CDR2 is YENEEA. The CDR3 is 16 amino acids. In DNA, the CDR3 is TGTGCCAGCAGTACCTATAGCGGGATGGGGGTTCCTGAGCAGTTCTTC. Amino acids: CASSTYSGMGVPEQFF.

This chain links TRBV6-1 with TRBJ2-7; TRBD2 matches 14 bases. The germline V gene encodes CDR1 MNHNS and CDR2 SASEGT. The CDR3 has 19 residues. With 2 bases clipped from V and 4 bases from J, the junction kept 13 bases outside the gene matches. CDR3 region: CASSEPTIGLAGGRYEQYF. The CDR3 DNA follows: TGTGCCAGCAGTGAACCTACGATCGGACTAGCGGGAGGAAGGTACGAGCAGTACTTC.

This chain uses TRBV19 with TRBJ1-1; 8 bases fit TRBD1. Per the germline V gene, CDR1 is LNHDA and CDR2 is SQIVND (reference sequence). This CDR3 has 15 amino acids. Losses at the gene ends were 7 bases for V and 1 base for J; bases not matched to a gene: 8. In DNA, the CDR3 is TGTGCCAGTATGGTACAGGGGGAATCGAACACTGAAGCTTTCTTT. Residues: CASMVQGESNTEAFF.

The chain uses TRBV30 and TRBJ2-1; 10 nucleotides agree with TRBD1. Germline assignment: CDR1 GTSNPN and CDR2 SVGIG (reference sequence). This CDR3 region has 15 residues. V shed 5 bases, J shed 5 bases, and the junction held 9 bases outside the gene matches. The CDR3 nucleotides read TGTGCCTGGGTTCCGGACAGGGGGTGGGACAATGAGCAGTTCTTC. It specifies CAWVPDRGWDNEQFF.

A word on this clone: One junction end disagrees with the germline gene, perhaps due to a read error. This chain connects TRBV7-9 to TRBJ2-2, with 13 bases matching TRBD2. Per germline, CDR1 SEHNR and CDR2 FQNEAQ (reference sequence). There are 18 residues in the CDR3. As DNA, the CDR3 is TGTACCAGCAGCCCCCCCCGGACTAGCGGGAGTTACACCGGGGAGCTGTTTTTT. Protein sequence: CTSSPPRTSGSYTGELFF. Supplemented by reference TRBV7-9 and TRBJ2-2, the full variable domain reads DTGVSQNPRHKITKRGQNVTFRCDPISEHNRLYWYRQTLGQGPEFLTYFQNEAQLEKSRLLSDRFSAERPKGSFSTLEIQRTEQGDSAMYLCTSSPPRTSGSYTGELFFGEGSRLTVL.

The chain recombines TRBV19 with TRBJ1-5, with D possibly TRBD1 on 5 matching bases. Deletions cut 6 bases from V and 9 bases from J, with 18 bases between. The CDR3 extends over 14 amino acids. Germline lookup yields CDR1 LNHDA and CDR2 SQIVND (reference sequence). The CDR3 bases are TGTGCCAGTAGCCCCATTCTAGGGGTTGGGCCCCAGCATTTT. Amino acids: CASSPILGVGPQHF.

This sequence joins TRBV10-3 and TRBJ2-6; the match to TRBD2 covers 7 bases. The CDR3 consists of 13 residues. V shed 8 bases and J 3 bases; nucleotides not matched to a gene: 1. Germline loops: CDR1 ENHRY, CDR2 SYGVKD. The CDR3 bases are TGTGCCATCGGGGGGGTTGGGGCCAACGTCCTGACTTTC. It encodes CAIGGVGANVLTF.

The chain has TRBV6-7 and TRBJ1-1; the D gene is possibly TRBD1 (6 bases). TRBV6-7 qualifies as an ORF whose function is uncertain. V was cut by 5 bases and J by 1 base, with 8 bases left in between. The length of the CDR3 is 13 residues. The CDR3 DNA is TGTGCCAGCAGTGGACAGCCGAACACTGAAGCTTTCTTT. Protein sequence: CASSGQPNTEAFF.

The CDR3 spells CASSFVGGGYGYTF. The CDR3, as DNA: TGTGCCAGCAGCTTTGTAGGGGGAGGGTATGGCTACACCTTC. The chain is built from TRBV7-8 and TRBJ1-2; perhaps TRBD1 as D (6 bases). The CDR3 has 14 residues. V lost 3 bases to trimming and J lost 5 bases, with 13 bases between them. Germline V gives CDR1 SGHVS, CDR2 FQNEAQ.

The CDR3 DNA follows: TGTGCCAGCAGCTCCACTTTAAGCTCCTACGAGCAGTACTTC. Protein sequence: CASSSTLSSYEQYF. The J gene is TRBJ2-7, the V gene TRBV7-2; D unresolved. With 4 bases removed from V and 0 bases from J, the gap between germline ends came to 10 bases. Germline V lookup: CDR1 SGHTA, CDR2 FQGNSA. The CDR3 is 14 residues long.

The chain employs TRBV11-2 and TRBJ1-2; no reliable D call. Trimming cost V 1 base and J 6 bases, with 9 bases left between them. CDR1 and CDR2 (germline): SGHAT, FQNNGV. There are 13 residues in the CDR3. The CDR3: CASSLVGRDGYTF. As DNA, the CDR3 is TGTGCCAGCAGCTTAGTCGGGCGGGATGGCTACACCTTC.

The V call is TRBV7-8, the J call TRBJ2-5; maybe TRBD2 (6 bases). The CDR3 contains 13 residues. The germline CDR1 and CDR2 sequences are SGHVS and FQNEAQ. The V end lost 8 bases, the J end lost 7 bases, and 17 bases lay between the germline ends. CDR3 coding DNA: TGTGCCAGCTCCGCGGCGACGGAGGGGACCCAGTACTTC. This translates into CASSAATEGTQYF.

The chain joins TRBV5-6 to TRBJ2-5; 8 nucleotides line up with TRBD1. V lost 3 bases to trimming and J lost 1 base; unmatched junction nucleotides: 2. Looked up from germline, CDR1 is SGHDT and CDR2 is YYEEEE. The CDR3 runs to 14 residues. Here the CDR3 reads CASSWDRTQETQYF. CDR3 nucleotides: TGTGCCAGCAGCTGGGACAGGACCCAAGAGACCCAGTACTTC.

This chain joins TRBV5-1 and TRBJ2-7, with D unclear. Trimming removed 2 bases at V and 1 base at J, with 13 bases between. From germline, CDR1 is SGHRS and CDR2 YFSETQ. CDR3 length: 15 amino acids. CDR3 coding DNA: TGCGCCAGCAGCTTCGGCCCGCCGGGTTCCTACGAGCAGTACTTC. Amino acids: CASSFGPPGSYEQYF. Looking up the rest from reference TRBV5-1 and TRBJ2-7 gives the full variable domain: KAGVTQTPRYLIKTRGQQVTLSCSPISGHRSVSWYQQTPGQGLQFLFEYFSETQRNKGNFPGRFSGRQFSNSRSEMNVSTLELGDSALYLCASSFGPPGSYEQYFGPGTRLTVT.

The genes are TRBV5-4 and TRBJ2-7, with 9 bases that match TRBD1. The CDR3 is 17 amino acids. V was pared by 0 bases and J by 4 bases, with 11 bases of the junction left unmatched. In germline, CDR1 is SGHNT, CDR2 YYREEE (reference sequence). The DNA of the CDR3 is TGTGCCAGCAGCTTGGGGGCGTCGGGGACAGGGAGATACGAGCAGTACTTC. Protein: CASSLGASGTGRYEQYF. Supplemented by reference TRBV5-4 and TRBJ2-7, the full variable domain reads ETGVTQSPTHLIKTRGQQVTLRCSSQSGHNTVSWYQQALGQGPQFIFQYYREEENGRGNFPPRFSGLQFPNYSSELNVNALELDDSALYLCASSLGASGTGRYEQYFGPGTRLTVT.

The chain uses TRBV4-2 and TRBJ2-7; perhaps TRBD2 as D (5 bases). Trimming pared 4 bases from V and 4 bases from J, leaving 17 bases between. The germline V gene has CDR1 LGHNA and CDR2 YNFKEQ. The CDR3 loop spans 15 amino acids. CDR3 in DNA: TGTGCCAGCAGCCGGGAACTAGGGTCGGGGTACGAGCAGTACTTC. Translating gives CASSRELGSGYEQYF.

The chain links TRBV5-5 to TRBJ2-7; TRBD2 matches at 11 bases. V trimming: 2 bases; J trimming: 1 base; junction bases outside the gene matches: 8. There are 17 residues in the CDR3. Germline loops: CDR1 SGHKS, CDR2 YYEKEE (reference sequence). The CDR3 DNA reads TGTGCCAGCAGCTTCGGACTAGCGGGCTACGTTTCCTACGAGCAGTACTTC. Translating it yields CASSFGLAGYVSYEQYF. Full variable domain (remainder filled in from reference TRBV5-5 and TRBJ2-7): DAGVTQSPTHLIKTRGQQVTLRCSPISGHKSVSWYQQVLGQGPQFIFQYYEKEERGRGNFPDRFSARQFPNYSSELNVNALLLGDSALYLCASSFGLAGYVSYEQYFGPGTRLTVT.

The V call is TRBV27, the J call TRBJ2-1; D remains ambiguous. With 10 bases removed from V and 8 bases from J, the gap between germline ends came to 9 bases. The germline gives CDR1 MNHEY, CDR2 SMNVEV (reference sequence). The CDR3 contains 10 residues. This chain's CDR3 is CATRGHEQFF. Here the CDR3 DNA reads TGTGCCACCCGCGGCCATGAGCAGTTCTTC.

J is TRBJ1-5 and V is TRBV7-2, with D uncertain. This CDR3 is built from 13 residues. The V gene's germline CDR1 is SGHTA and CDR2 FQGNSA. The V end was cut by 5 bases, the J end by 3 bases, with 8 bases between. The CDR3 coding sequence is TGTGCCAGCAGCGCTCAGGCCAATCAGCCCCAGCATTTT. Amino acids: CASSAQANQPQHF.

This CDR3 reads CASSFNRGGHYEQYF. The CDR3 DNA reads TGCGCCAGCAGCTTTAACAGGGGCGGTCACTACGAGCAGTACTTC. The chain recombines TRBV5-1 with TRBJ2-7, with 7 positions matching TRBD1. The ends lost 2 bases at V and 3 bases at J; junction bases unmatched: 8. CDR3 length: 15 residues. Germline V gives CDR1 SGHRS, CDR2 YFSETQ.